This T cell receptor beta chain was sequenced during a study of blood T cell repertoires in COVID-19. Whole-study context: Material from acute and convalescent COVID-19 was sourced from the United States, Italy and Spain. T cells, B-cell-depleted T cells, or PBMCs supplied cDNA or gDNA.

Authors' processing steps: For nucleated cells, counts were estimated from reference gene primer amplification. The table came from immunoSEQ multiplex PCR; TCRdb's copy has only in-frame clones and leaves some out. D and trimming were read from the DNA, whereas the V and J calls and clone size are those reported in that table. The table lists some 93,000 clones, roughly 80% of them singletons, with about 24% in the top ten. In germline, CDR1 is KGHSH, CDR2 LQKENI. Trimming shortened V by 3 bases and J by 5 bases, and 10 bases separated the two germline ends. The CDR3 runs to 14 residues. The origin of this receptor is a human donor in a cohort sampled during active COVID-19. The sample was peripheral blood. V and J are TRBV18 and TRBJ2-2; weak D call: TRBD1 (6 bases). The CDR3 here is CASSPNQGTGELFF. The CDR3 DNA follows: TGTGCCAGCTCACCCAACCAGGGGACCGGGGAGCTGTTTTTT.